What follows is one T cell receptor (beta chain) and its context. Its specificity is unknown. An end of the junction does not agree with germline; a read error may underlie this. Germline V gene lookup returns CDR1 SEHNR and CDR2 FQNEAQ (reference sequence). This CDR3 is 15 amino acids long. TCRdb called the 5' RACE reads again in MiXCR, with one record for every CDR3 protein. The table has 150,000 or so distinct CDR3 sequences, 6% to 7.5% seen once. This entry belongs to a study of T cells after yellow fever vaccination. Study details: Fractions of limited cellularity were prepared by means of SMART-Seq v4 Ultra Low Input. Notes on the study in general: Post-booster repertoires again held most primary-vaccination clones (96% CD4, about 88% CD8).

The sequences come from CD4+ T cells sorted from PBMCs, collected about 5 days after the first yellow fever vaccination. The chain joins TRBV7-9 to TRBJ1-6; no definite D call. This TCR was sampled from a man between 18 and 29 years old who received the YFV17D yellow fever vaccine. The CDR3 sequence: CSSSSAGVGNSPLHF. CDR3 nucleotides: TGTTCCAGCAGCTCCGCCGGGGTAGGTAATTCACCCCTCCACTTT.